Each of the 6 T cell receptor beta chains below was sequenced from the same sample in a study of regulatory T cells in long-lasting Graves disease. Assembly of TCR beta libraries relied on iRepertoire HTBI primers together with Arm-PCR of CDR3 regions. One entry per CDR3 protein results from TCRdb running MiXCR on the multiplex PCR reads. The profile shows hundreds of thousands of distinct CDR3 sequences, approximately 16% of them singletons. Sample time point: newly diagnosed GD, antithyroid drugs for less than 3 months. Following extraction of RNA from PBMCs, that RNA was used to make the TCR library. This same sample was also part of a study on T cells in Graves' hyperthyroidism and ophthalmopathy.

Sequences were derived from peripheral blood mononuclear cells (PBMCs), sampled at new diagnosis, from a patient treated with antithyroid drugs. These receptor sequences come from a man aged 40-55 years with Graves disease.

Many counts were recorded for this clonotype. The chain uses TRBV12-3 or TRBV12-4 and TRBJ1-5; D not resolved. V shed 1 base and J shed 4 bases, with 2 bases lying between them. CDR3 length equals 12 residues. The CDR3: CASSLVNQPQHF. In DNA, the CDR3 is TGTGCCAGCAGTTTAGTAAATCAGCCCCAGCATTTT.

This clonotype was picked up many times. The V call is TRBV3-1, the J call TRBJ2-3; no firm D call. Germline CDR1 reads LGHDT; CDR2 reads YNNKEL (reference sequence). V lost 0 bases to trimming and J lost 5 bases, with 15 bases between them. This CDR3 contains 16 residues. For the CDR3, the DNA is TGTGCCAGCAGCCAAGATTGGTCAGGCCCTAAAGATACGCAGTATTTT. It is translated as CASSQDWSGPKDTQYF.

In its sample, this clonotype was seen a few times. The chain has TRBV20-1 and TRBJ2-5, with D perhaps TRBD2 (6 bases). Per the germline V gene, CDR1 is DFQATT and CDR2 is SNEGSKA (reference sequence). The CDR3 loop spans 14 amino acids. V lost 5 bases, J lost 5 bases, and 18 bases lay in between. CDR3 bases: TGCAGTGCTGCGCCGGGACCCCGGGGGGAGACCCAGTACTTC. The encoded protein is CSAAPGPRGETQYF.

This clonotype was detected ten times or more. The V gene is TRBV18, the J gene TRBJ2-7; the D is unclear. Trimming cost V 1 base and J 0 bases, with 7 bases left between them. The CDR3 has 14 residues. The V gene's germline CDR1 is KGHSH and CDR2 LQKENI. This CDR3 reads CASSPQDGSYEQYF. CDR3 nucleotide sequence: TGTGCCAGCTCACCACAGGACGGCTCCTACGAGCAGTACTTC.

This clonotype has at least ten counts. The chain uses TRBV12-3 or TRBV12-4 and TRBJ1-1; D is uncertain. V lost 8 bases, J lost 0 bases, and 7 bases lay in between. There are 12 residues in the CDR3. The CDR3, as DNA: TGTGCCAGCGGGGTGATGAACACTGAAGCTTTCTTT. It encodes CASGVMNTEAFF.

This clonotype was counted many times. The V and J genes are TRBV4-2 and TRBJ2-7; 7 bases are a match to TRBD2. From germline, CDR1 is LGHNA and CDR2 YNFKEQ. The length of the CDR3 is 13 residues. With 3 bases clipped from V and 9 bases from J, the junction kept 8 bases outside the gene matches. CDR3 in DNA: TGTGCCAGCAGCCAGATGGACACGGGAGGGCAGTACTTC. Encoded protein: CASSQMDTGGQYF.